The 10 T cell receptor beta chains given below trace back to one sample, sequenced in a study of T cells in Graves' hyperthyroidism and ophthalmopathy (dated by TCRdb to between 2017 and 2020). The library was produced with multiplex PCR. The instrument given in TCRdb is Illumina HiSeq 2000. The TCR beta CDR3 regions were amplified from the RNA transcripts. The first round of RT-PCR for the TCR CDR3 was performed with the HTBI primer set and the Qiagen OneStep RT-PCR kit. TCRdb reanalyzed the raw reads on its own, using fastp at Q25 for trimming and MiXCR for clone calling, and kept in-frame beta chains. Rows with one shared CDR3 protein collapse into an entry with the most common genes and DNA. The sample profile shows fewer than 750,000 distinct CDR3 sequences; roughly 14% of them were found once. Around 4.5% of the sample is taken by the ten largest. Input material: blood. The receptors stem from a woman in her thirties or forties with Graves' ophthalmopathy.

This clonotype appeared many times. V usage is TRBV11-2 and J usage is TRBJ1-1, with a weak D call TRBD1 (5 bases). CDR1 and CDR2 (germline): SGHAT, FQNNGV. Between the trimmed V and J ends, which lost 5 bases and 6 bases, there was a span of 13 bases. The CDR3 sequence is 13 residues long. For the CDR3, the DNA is TGTGCCAGCAGCCTCGGGGGTTTCCCTGAAGCTTTCTTT. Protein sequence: CASSLGGFPEAFF.

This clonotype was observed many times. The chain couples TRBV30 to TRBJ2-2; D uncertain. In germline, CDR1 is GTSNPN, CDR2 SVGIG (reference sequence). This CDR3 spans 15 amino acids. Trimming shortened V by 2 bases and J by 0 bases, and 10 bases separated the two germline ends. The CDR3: CAWSRTSANTGELFF. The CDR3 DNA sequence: TGTGCCTGGAGTAGAACCAGCGCGAACACCGGGGAGCTGTTTTTT.

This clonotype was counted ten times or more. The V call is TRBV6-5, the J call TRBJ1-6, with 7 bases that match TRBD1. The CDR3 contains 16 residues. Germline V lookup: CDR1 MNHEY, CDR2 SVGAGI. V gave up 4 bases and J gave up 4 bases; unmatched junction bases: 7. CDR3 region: CASSFSGQRYNSPLHF. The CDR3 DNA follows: TGTGCCAGCAGTTTTTCGGGACAGCGGTATAATTCACCCCTCCACTTT.

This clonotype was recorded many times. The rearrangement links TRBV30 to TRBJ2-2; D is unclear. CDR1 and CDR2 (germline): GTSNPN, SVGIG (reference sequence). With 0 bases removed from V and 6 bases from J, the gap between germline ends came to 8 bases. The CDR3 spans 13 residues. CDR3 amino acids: CAWSVLSSGELFF. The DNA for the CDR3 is TGTGCCTGGAGTGTCCTTAGTTCCGGGGAGCTGTTTTTT.

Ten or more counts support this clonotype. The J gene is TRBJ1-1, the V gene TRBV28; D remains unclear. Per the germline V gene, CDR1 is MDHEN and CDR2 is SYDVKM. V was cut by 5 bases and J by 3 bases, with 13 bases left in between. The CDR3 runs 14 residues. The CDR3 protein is CASSVPPSDTEAFF. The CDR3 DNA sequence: TGTGCCAGCAGTGTCCCCCCTAGTGACACTGAAGCTTTCTTT.

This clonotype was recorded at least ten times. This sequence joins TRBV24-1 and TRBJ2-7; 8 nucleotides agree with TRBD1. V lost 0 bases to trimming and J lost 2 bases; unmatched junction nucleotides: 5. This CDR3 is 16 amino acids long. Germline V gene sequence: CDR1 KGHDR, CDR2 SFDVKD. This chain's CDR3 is CATSDLTQDRAYEQYF. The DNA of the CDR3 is TGTGCCACCAGTGATTTGACGCAGGACAGGGCCTACGAGCAGTACTTC.

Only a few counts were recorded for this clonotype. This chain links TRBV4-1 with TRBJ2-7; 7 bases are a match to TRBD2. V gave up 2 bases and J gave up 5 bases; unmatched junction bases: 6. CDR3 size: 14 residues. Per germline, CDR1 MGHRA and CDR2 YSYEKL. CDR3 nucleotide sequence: TGCGCCAGCAGCCAAAGGGAGGGCCTGAACGAGCAGTACTTC. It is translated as CASSQREGLNEQYF.

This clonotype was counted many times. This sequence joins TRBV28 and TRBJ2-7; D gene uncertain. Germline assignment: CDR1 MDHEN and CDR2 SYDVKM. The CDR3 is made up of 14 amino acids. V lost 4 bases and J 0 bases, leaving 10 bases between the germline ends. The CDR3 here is CASSSPSNSYEQYF. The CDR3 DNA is TGTGCCAGCAGTTCCCCCTCCAACTCCTACGAGCAGTACTTC.

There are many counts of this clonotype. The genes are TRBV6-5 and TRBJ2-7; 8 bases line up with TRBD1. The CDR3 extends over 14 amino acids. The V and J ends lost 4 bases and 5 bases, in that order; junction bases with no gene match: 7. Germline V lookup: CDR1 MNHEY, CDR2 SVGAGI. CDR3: CASSSLTGEDEQYF. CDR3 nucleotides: TGTGCCAGCAGTTCTTTGACAGGGGAGGACGAGCAGTACTTC.

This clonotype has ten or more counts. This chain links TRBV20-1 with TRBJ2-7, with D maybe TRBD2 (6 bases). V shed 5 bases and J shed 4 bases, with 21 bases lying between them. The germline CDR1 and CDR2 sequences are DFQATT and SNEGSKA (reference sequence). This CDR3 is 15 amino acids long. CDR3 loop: CSAGPGVISSYEQYF. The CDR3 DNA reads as TGCAGTGCTGGGCCGGGGGTAATATCAAGTTACGAGCAGTACTTC.